This TCR beta chain was captured in a study of cytotoxic CD8 clonotypes in ibrutinib-treated CLL (dated by TCRdb to the early 2020s). For context, the study as a whole: The cohort had ten to twelve relapsed/refractory and around 14 treatment-naive patients; fewer than 18 were IGHV unmutated. Responses were partial in 24 patients and complete in 2; after median approximately 69 months follow-up, roughly 15 stayed in remission and about 12 progressed. Response samples were taken after a median of roughly eleven months on treatment, ranging from roughly 6 to 36 months. Samples averaged roughly 260,000 productive templates and 90,000 to 100,000 productive rearrangements. Longitudinal samples were obtainable from about 30% of the 86 participants in the trial. Cryopreserved peripheral blood mononuclear cells were collected before treatment, at response, and at either disease progression or sustained remission. Patients were still on ibrutinib when every remission and progressive disease sample was collected.

A MiSeq instrument was used for deep resolution sequencing, which targeted depths ranging from 1 in 1 million up to 1 in 200,000 T cells, with coverage averaging 10x for each clonotype. The immunoSEQ hsTCRB Kit was used to generate TCR beta libraries. In the source study's methods: Data were analyzed with ImmunoSEQ Data Assistant and ImmunoSEQ Analyzer, with V, D and J genes assigned per IMGT definitions. Clonality, with values ranging from 0 to 1, was calculated as one minus the normalized Shannon entropy of productive rearrangement frequencies. Only overrepresented clonotypes making up at least 0.05% of the repertoire of each patient were included in the public clonotype analysis. Some 14 age-matched healthy donor repertoires from immuneACCESS served as clonality controls. In its TCRdb copy, this immuneACCESS table keeps in-frame sequences only and misses some clones. Where compared with another copy, unresolved V genes explain less than half of these, and the others have no known cause. The V and J calls and clone size were taken over from that table, and D and trimming were inferred from the DNA. For this sample there are around 140,000 clones; approximately 85% appear just once. The top ten clonotypes cover roughly 1.9% of the sample.

As regards this clone: Its target antigen remains unknown. There are no base qualities to consult, and no much larger clone falls within one base.

What the authors observed across the whole study: Sampling times were not matched between sustained-remission and progressing patients, and lymph node repertoires were not studied. Baseline clonality exceeded that of age-matched healthy donors and correlated strongly with circulating CD8+ T-cell counts. At ibrutinib response clonality went up, during sustained remission it held steady, and at progression it dropped back toward baseline. Public clonotypes were found to be uncommon and were observed to contract or remain stable during treatment; the increase in clonality was shown to reflect expansion of private clonotypes at ibrutinib response.

What the time point label conveys for this sample: less than 30 months on ibrutinib. For TCR beta library preparation, around 2 micrograms of genomic DNA were isolated from cryopreserved PBMCs. High-throughput TCR beta sequencing was performed on longitudinal blood samples from CLL patients receiving ibrutinib monotherapy. The patients took part in an open-label, single-center phase 2 trial of ibrutinib monotherapy. The CDR1 and CDR2 encoded by the germline V gene are LGHNA and YNFKEQ. The V end gives up 7 bases and the J end 5 bases, leaving 15 bases in the junction not matched to a gene. CDR3 length: 17 amino acids, cysteine to phenylalanine. Here the CDR3 DNA is all that survives: 51 bases in frame from base 1.

The V and J genes are TRBV4-2 and TRBJ2-1; 9 of the junction bases match TRBD2. The receptor comes from a human donor with chronic lymphocytic leukemia. Sequenced material: PBMCs, taken after 24 months of ibrutinib treatment. For the CDR3, the sequence is CASTPLAGLGFDNEQFF. The base sequence is TGTGCCAGCACCCCACTAGCGGGCCTCGGGTTCGACAATGAGCAGTTCTTC.